These 2 T cell receptor beta chains share one sample of origin, sequenced in a study of radiation and T cells in renal cell carcinoma. Some clones are missing from TCRdb's copy, which holds only in-frame ones; the method was immunoSEQ multiplex PCR. Among about 150,000 clones listed, roughly 90% were seen once. Time point described: blood 2 weeks post-SBRT. Treatment here: 15 Gy SBRT to primary tumor, nephrectomy 4 weeks later. The sample in question was blood, obtained from a patient whose treatment included radiotherapy and nephrectomy. The receptors come from a woman aged 45-65 years with renal cell carcinoma.

V is TRBV9 and J is TRBJ2-2, with 9 positions matching TRBD1. The CDR3 has 16 residues. Germline V gene data show CDR1 as SGDLS and CDR2 as YYNGEE. The junction had 5 bases not matched to a gene; V was cut back by 3 bases and J by 2 bases. The CDR3, as DNA: TGTGCCAGCAGCGGGACAGGGGCCGTCAACACCGGGGAGCTGTTTTTT. Translated: CASSGTGAVNTGELFF.

J is TRBJ1-2 and V is TRBV5-4; D unresolved. CDR1 SGHNT and CDR2 YYREEE come from the germline V gene (reference sequence). The V end was cut by 2 bases, the J end by 6 bases, with 5 bases between. The CDR3 loop spans 11 amino acids. CDR3 protein: CASSFGDGYTF. The CDR3 DNA reads TGTGCCAGCAGCTTTGGGGATGGCTACACCTTC.